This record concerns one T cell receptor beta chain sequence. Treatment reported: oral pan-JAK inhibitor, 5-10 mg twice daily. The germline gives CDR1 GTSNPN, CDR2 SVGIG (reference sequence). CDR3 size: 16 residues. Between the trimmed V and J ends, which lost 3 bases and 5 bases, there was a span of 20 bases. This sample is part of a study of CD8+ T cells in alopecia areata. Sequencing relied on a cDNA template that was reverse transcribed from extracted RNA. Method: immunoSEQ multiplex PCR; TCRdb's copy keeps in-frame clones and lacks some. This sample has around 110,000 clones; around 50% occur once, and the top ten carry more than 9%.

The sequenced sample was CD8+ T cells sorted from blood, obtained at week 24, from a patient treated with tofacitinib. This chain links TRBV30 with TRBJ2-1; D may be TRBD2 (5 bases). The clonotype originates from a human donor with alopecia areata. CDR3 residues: CAWSPDYPGPNNEQFF. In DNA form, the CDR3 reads TGTGCCTGGAGCCCAGACTATCCTGGGCCCAACAATGAGCAGTTCTTC.